The source of this T cell receptor beta chain is a study of CD8 T cells in Susac syndrome. The RNA input was about 0.5 to 1 ug, and it was reverse transcribed with random hexamers. An immunoSEQ multiplex PCR amplified TCR beta CDR3 over 54 Vbeta and 13 Jbeta. TCRdb re-analysed the immunoSEQ multiplex PCR reads in MiXCR, keeping a single row per CDR3 protein. The sample carries approximately 50,000 distinct CDR3 sequences, roughly 94% recorded once. Sequencing of TCR beta, carried out with a high-throughput approach, was applied to CD8+ and CD4+ T cells from the blood. Purification of the CD8+ and CD4+ T cells relied on negative isolation, and TEMRA cells underwent FACS enrichment. Sequenced input: CD8+ T cells from PBMCs. This TCR was recovered from a human donor with Susac syndrome.

For the CDR3, the DNA is TGCAGTGCTAGAGATCTGGGACTAGCAAGGAGTGAGCAGTTCTTC. Encoded protein: CSARDLGLARSEQFF. The chain is built from TRBV20-1 and TRBJ2-1, with 9 nucleotides matching TRBD2. Germline trimming cut 0 bases from V and 9 bases from J; bases unmatched to any gene: 9. This CDR3 has 15 amino acids. Germline V lookup: CDR1 DFQATT, CDR2 SNEGSKA (reference sequence).